The rows below give T cell receptor beta chains drawn from one sample of a study of blood T cell repertoires in COVID-19. TCRdb's copy holds only in-frame clones and misses some; the assay was immunoSEQ multiplex PCR. The table includes roughly 40,000 clones, 75% to 80% detected once. The source material was peripheral blood. The source is a man aged 65 to 85 with active or convalescent COVID-19. Each CDR3 is given with its conserved first and last residue. Each record gives: J gene, V gene, D gene, clone size, CDR3 DNA, CDR3 protein. A D gene is named only where the DNA matches it firmly. Clone size is shown for a subset of rows, as once, few, many or a class of expanded clone.

TRBJ2-2	TRBV19	.	once	TGTGCCAGCTCTCCGGTAGGGGTCGGATCCGGGGAGCTGTTTTTT	CASSPVGVGSGELFF
TRBJ2-5	TRBV6-1	.	once	.	CASSDFGAGSKETQYF
TRBJ2-1	TRBV2	.	medium-sized	TGTGCCAGCCTGTTTGGCATTTACAATGAGCAGTTCTTC	CASLFGIYNEQFF
TRBJ2-7	TRBV9	.	.	TGTGCCAGCAGCGTAGCTGCGGGCGAGCAGTACTTC	CASSVAAGEQYF
TRBJ2-3	TRBV5-1	TRBD2	.	TGCGCCAGCAGCCTCTTGACTAGCGGGGAGGGGGATACGCAGTATTTT	CASSLLTSGEGDTQYF
TRBJ2-1	TRBV3-1/TRBV3-2	TRBD1	.	TGTGCCAGCAGCCACGAGGGACAGGGCTACGTCAATGAGCAGTTCTTC	CASSHEGQGYVNEQFF
TRBJ1-4	TRBV28	TRBD1	.	TGTGCCAGCCATGACAGGGTTGAAAAACTGTTTTTT	CASHDRVEKLFF
TRBJ1-4	TRBV28	.	.	TGTGCCAGCAGACCGGGAGGGGATGGTGAAAAACTGTTTTTT	CASRPGGDGEKLFF
TRBJ2-2	TRBV7-9	.	.	TGTGCCAGCAGTACTAGCTCCACCGGGGAGCTGTTTTTT	CASSTSSTGELFF
TRBJ2-3	TRBV19	TRBD1	.	TGTGCCAGTAGTATACCTCCGGGACAGGGGTCTGATACGCAGTATTTT	CASSIPPGQGSDTQYF
TRBJ2-2	TRBV4-1	.	.	TGCGCCAGCAGCCACCCGACTAGAACCGGGGAGCTGTTTTTT	CASSHPTRTGELFF
TRBJ1-6	TRBV7-9	TRBD1	.	TGTGCCAGCAGCGAAACAGGGGGCCATTCACCCCTCCACTTT	CASSETGGHSPLHF
TRBJ2-3	TRBV2	TRBD1	.	TGTGCCAGCAGCGGGGACAGAAAGACAGATACGCAGTATTTT	CASSGDRKTDTQYF
TRBJ1-4	TRBV2	TRBD1	.	TGTGCCAGCAGGCCCGGACAGGGTGTTGGAGGAGACGAAAAACTGTTTTTT	CASRPGQGVGGDEKLFF
TRBJ1-2	TRBV9	.	.	TGTGCCAGCAGCGTAGTGAGCGGGAGCTATGGCTACACCTTC	CASSVVSGSYGYTF
TRBJ1-2	TRBV2	TRBD1	.	TGTGCCAGCACCCCGGGACAGGGCCGGGGCTACACCTTC	CASTPGQGRGYTF
TRBJ1-6	TRBV30	.	.	TGTGCCTGGAGTGTAACAGGAAATTCACCCCTCCACTTT	CAWSVTGNSPLHF
TRBJ2-4	TRBV9	.	.	TGTGCCAGCAGCGTAGCTCCGGATGGGTCCAGGAACATTCAGTACTTC	CASSVAPDGSRNIQYF
TRBJ2-1	TRBV3-1/TRBV3-2	.	.	TGTGCCAGCAGCCATGTACCCGAGGATGAGCAGTTCTTC	CASSHVPEDEQFF
TRBJ1-5	TRBV9	.	once	TGTGCCAGCAGCGTAGATTACCGGTCGGGGGAGCCCCAGCATTTT	CASSVDYRSGEPQHF
TRBJ1-2	TRBV21-1	.	.	TGTGCCAGCAGCACAAAAGGGGATGGCTACACCTTC	CASSTKGDGYTF
TRBJ1-5	TRBV19	.	once	TGTGCCAGTAGTAGGGGGCAGAGGCAGCCCCAGCATTTT	CASSRGQRQPQHF
TRBJ1-2	TRBV10-3	.	.	TGTGCCATCAGTGAGGGTTGGGGGCGGATCTATGGCTACACCTTC	CAISEGWGRIYGYTF
TRBJ2-1	TRBV6-5	.	once	TGTGCCAGCAGCCAGGGTAGGGCAGTCCGGCATGAGCAGTTCTTC	CASSQGRAVRHEQFF
TRBJ2-7	TRBV29-1	.	.	TGCAGCGTTGGACAGGTGGCCTACGAGCAGTACTTC	CSVGQVAYEQYF
TRBJ2-3	TRBV5-1	TRBD2	.	TGCGCCAGCAGCTCGTATCGCGGGGGGGCCATAGATACGCAGTATTTT	CASSSYRGGAIDTQYF
TRBJ1-5	TRBV9	.	.	TGTGCCAGCAGACGAAGGGGAACGAATCAGCCCCAGCATTTT	CASRRRGTNQPQHF
TRBJ1-5	TRBV6-5	.	.	TGTGCCAGCAATGGTCCTGGCGGGCAGCCCCAGCATTTT	CASNGPGGQPQHF
TRBJ2-1	TRBV28	.	.	TGTGCCAGCAGTTTTTCCTTGGGCGAGCAGTTCTTC	CASSFSLGEQFF
TRBJ1-2	TRBV19	.	.	TGTGCCAGTAGTAGAACTAGTGGTACTAACTATGGCTACACCTTC	CASSRTSGTNYGYTF
TRBJ2-7	TRBV6-6	TRBD2	.	TGTGCCAGCAGCGGGGGGGTCTCCTACGAGCAGTACTTC	CASSGGVSYEQYF
TRBJ1-2	TRBV6-5	.	once	TGTGCCAGCAGTTACTCAGCAACCTATGGCTACACCTTC	CASSYSATYGYTF
TRBJ1-2	TRBV11-2	.	.	TGTGCCAGCAGCTTAGCTTTTGACACCTATGGCTACACCTTC	CASSLAFDTYGYTF
TRBJ1-1	TRBV19	TRBD1	.	TGTGCCAGTGGCTCTTCCGGGACAGGGGGTACTGAAGCTTTCTTT	CASGSSGTGGTEAFF
TRBJ2-1	TRBV5-1	.	.	TGCGCCAGCAGCTTGGAAGGCGGGGGCCCCATTGACGAGCAGTTCTTC	CASSLEGGGPIDEQFF
TRBJ2-2	TRBV2	TRBD2	.	TGTGCCAGCAGTGACGGGCCGGGGCGGGAGTACACCGGGGAGCTGTTTTTT	CASSDGPGREYTGELFF
TRBJ2-1	TRBV12-5	TRBD1	few	TGTGCTAGTGGTTTGGTGGTGGCCCGACAGGGGGCCTACAATGAGCAGTTCTTC	CASGLVVARQGAYNEQFF
TRBJ1-2	TRBV5-1	.	.	TGCGCCAGCAGCTTCGGGTCAACCTCCTATGGCTACACCTTC	CASSFGSTSYGYTF
TRBJ1-2	TRBV11-3	TRBD1	once	TGTGCCAGCAGCAGACAGGGGGCTGCTGGCTACACCTTC	CASSRQGAAGYTF
TRBJ2-5	TRBV3-1/TRBV3-2	TRBD1	few	TGTGCCAGCAGCCCCGGGACAGGGGGCTACGAGACCCAGTACTTC	CASSPGTGGYETQYF
TRBJ1-1	TRBV11-1	.	.	TGTGCCAGCAGCTTTTCACAGCTCACTGAAGCTTTCTTT	CASSFSQLTEAFF
TRBJ2-6	TRBV7-9	TRBD2	few	TGTGCCTCTTCCGGGAGGCTTTCCTCTGGGGCCAACGTCCTGACTTTC	CASSGRLSSGANVLTF
TRBJ1-2	TRBV29-1	.	.	TGCAGCGTTGAAAAAGGGGCGCACGGCTATGGCTACACCTTC	CSVEKGAHGYGYTF
TRBJ2-3	TRBV5-4	TRBD2	.	TGTGCCAGCAGCTTAAGCGGGGGGGCACGAGATACGCAGTATTTT	CASSLSGGARDTQYF
TRBJ2-1	TRBV12-2	.	.	TGTGCAAGTCTCCATAGGCGGGGGCCCTACAATGAGCAGTTCTTC	CASLHRRGPYNEQFF
TRBJ1-2	TRBV19	.	.	TGTGCCAGTAGTATAAACAGGTTGAGTGGCTACACCTTC	CASSINRLSGYTF
TRBJ2-7	TRBV21-1	.	.	TGTGCCAACATACTAGCGGGGGCCGACGAGCAGTACTTC	CANILAGADEQYF
TRBJ1-2	TRBV7-9	TRBD1	.	TGTGCCAGCAGCCCGGGGACAGGGGGCTATGGCTACACCTTC	CASSPGTGGYGYTF
TRBJ2-3	TRBV6-2/TRBV6-3	TRBD2	.	TGTGCCAGCAGTTATTCCGGACTAGCGGGGGAAGAAGATACGCAGTATTTT	CASSYSGLAGEEDTQYF
TRBJ2-7	TRBV7-2	.	few	TGTGCCAGCAGCTTCGGGGTTTTCTCCTACGAGCAGTACTTC	CASSFGVFSYEQYF